This T cell receptor beta chain was identified during a study of blood T cell repertoires in COVID-19 (dated by TCRdb to 2018 to 2020). About the study as a whole: The collaborator samples originated in the United States, Italy and Spain and spanned the acute and convalescent phases of COVID-19. The repertoires were released in a freely available public database meant as a resource for research on the immune response to SARS-CoV-2. A de-identified subject ID, COVID-19 status, age in years and sex were almost always included in the sample metadata. The dataset comprised deeply sampled blood TCRbeta repertoires from subjects exposed to, actively infected with, or recovered from COVID-19. The prospective study material was composed of cDNA or gDNA derived from T cells, B-cell-depleted T cells, or PBMCs. The samples were drawn from two sources: the first 160 participants of the ongoing ImmuneRACE study, and fewer than 1,500 subjects contributed by 6 global collaborators. HLA class I and class II types, where available, came from metadata supplied by the sample provider rather than from assay-based typing.

Note on this clone: No cognate antigen has been identified for it. Within one base of it there is no much larger clone, and no base qualities were kept.

In the prospective study, participants were about 18 to 100 years old, resided in about two dozen geographic areas of the United States, and were enrolled through a virtual design. Cohort assignment in the prospective study relied on participant-reported clinical history from a screening survey and a study questionnaire. Recovered participants in ImmuneRACE Cohort 3 were defined by two consecutive negative NP/OP PCR tests, clearance by a healthcare professional, or resolution of symptoms. In the prospective study, mobile phlebotomists collected whole blood, serum and a nasopharyngeal or oropharyngeal swab from each participant. Over a roughly two-month period, participants in the prospective study had the option of providing additional blood draws and questionnaires. Before DNA extraction, prospective study blood samples were shipped either frozen or at room temperature. Overall study outcomes, separate from this receptor: How much clinical and demographic metadata was included differed by source and by participant, and the metadata was provided uncurated.

TCRbeta CDR3 regions were amplified from genomic DNA by means of the immunoSEQ Assay, a bias-controlled multiplex PCR. The authors' pipeline ran thus. Within the assay, amplification of reference gene primers was used to estimate how many nucleated cells each sample contained. To quantify the absolute abundance of each unique TCRbeta CDR3 rearrangement, sequence reads were collapsed and filtered. Productive Simpson clonality was computed per sample as the square root of Simpson's diversity index over productive rearrangements. TCRdb took over this immuneACCESS table, retaining in-frame rearrangements with V and J assigned. Such tables are incomplete; in checked studies, under half of the missing clones stem from an unresolved V gene, and the remainder is unexplained. V, J and clone size are those of that table, while D and trimming were read from the DNA. Present in this sample are about 170,000 clones, around 91% of which were seen just once. The top ten constitute approximately 0.8% of the sample.

V gives up 3 bases and J gives up 5 bases, and the segment between their germline ends measures 16 bases. The CDR3 goes from the cysteine to the phenylalanine over 16 residues. Just the 48-base CDR3 DNA is kept, in frame starting at base 1. CDR1 and CDR2 are drawn from the germline V gene: MGHRA, YSYEKL. Source material: PBMCs or T cells enriched from blood (not recorded which). The V and J segments used are TRBV4-1 and TRBJ1-4; perhaps TRBD1 is the D gene, with 6 bases matching. The TCR was taken from a woman under 30 who had recovered from COVID-19. The CDR3 region has the sequence CASSQALTGMNEKLFF. The DNA sequence reads TGCGCCAGCAGCCAGGCCCTCACAGGGATGAATGAAAAACTGTTTTTT.